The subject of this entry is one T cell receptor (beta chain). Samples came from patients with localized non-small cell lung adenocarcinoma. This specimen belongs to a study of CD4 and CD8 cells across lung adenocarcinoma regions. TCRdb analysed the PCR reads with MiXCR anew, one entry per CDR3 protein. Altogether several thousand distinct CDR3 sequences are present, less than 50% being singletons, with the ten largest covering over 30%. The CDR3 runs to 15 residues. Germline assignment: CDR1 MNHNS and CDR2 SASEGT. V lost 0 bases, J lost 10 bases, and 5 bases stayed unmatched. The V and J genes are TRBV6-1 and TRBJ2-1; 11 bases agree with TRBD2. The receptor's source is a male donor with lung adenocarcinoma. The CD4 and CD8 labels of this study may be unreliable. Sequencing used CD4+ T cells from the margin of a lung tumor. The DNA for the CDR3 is TGTGCCAGCAGTGAAGCGACTAGCGGGGCCTACGAGCAGTTCTTC. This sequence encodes CASSEATSGAYEQFF.